This is a list of T cell receptor beta chains from one sample in a study of T-cell reconstitution after alpha-beta-depleted transplantation in children. TCRdb redid the calling of the PCR reads with MiXCR, one entry per CDR3 protein. The repertoire includes almost 600,000 distinct CDR3 sequences, 27% of them detected once, and 35% to 40% sits in the top ten. Material: PBMCs, obtained before TCRalphabeta/CD19-depleted stem cell transplant. The receptor set was obtained from a boy under two years old with Wiskott-Aldrich syndrome, due to receive a stem cell transplant. Both conserved end residues are part of each CDR3. A D gene is named only where the DNA matches it firmly. Not all rows give a size; the values are once, few, many and, for expanded clones, a class.

CDR3,DNA,V,size,D,J
CSASGVRSNQPQHF,TGCAGTGCTTCAGGGGTTAGGAGCAATCAGCCCCAGCATTTT,TRBV20-1,.,.,TRBJ1-5
CASRRGQGAGANVLTF,TGTGCCAGCAGGCGGGGACAGGGGGCCGGGGCCAACGTCCTGACTTTC,TRBV7-2,once,TRBD1,TRBJ2-6
CATGLAGAKQYF,TGTGCCACCGGGCTAGCGGGGGCGAAGCAGTATTTT,TRBV15,.,TRBD2,TRBJ2-3
CASSDPVGLAGGLSFF,TGTGCCAGCAGTGACCCAGTCGGACTAGCGGGAGGGCTATCGTTCTTC,TRBV6-4,.,TRBD2,TRBJ2-1
CASSLDPSGDEQFF,TGCGCCAGCAGCTTGGATCCTAGCGGCGATGAGCAGTTCTTC,TRBV5-1,few,TRBD2,TRBJ2-1
CASSRTGNGYEQYF,TGTGCCAGCTCACGGACAGGGAATGGCTACGAGCAGTACTTC,TRBV18,.,TRBD1,TRBJ2-7
CASSVAVGGVNEQFF,TGTGCCAGCAGCGTAGCCGTAGGTGGTGTCAATGAGCAGTTCTTC,TRBV9,few,.,TRBJ2-1
CASRGLAGAGEQYF,TGTGCCAGCAGGGGACTAGCGGGAGCGGGCGAGCAGTACTTC,TRBV27,.,TRBD2,TRBJ2-7
CASSLSTIKDRGETQYF,TGCGCCAGCAGCCTCTCCACCATTAAGGACAGGGGAGAGACCCAGTACTTC,TRBV5-1,few,TRBD1,TRBJ2-5
CSAPSQGNQPQHF,TGCAGTGCGCCCTCACAGGGAAATCAGCCCCAGCATTTT,TRBV20-1,.,.,TRBJ1-5
CASSFRGNLDSPLHF,TGTGCCAGCAGCTTCCGGGGGAACCTCGATTCACCCCTCCACTTT,TRBV9,.,.,TRBJ1-6
CASSLRTGFQETQYF,TGTGCCAGCAGTCTCAGGACAGGATTCCAAGAGACCCAGTACTTC,TRBV14,.,TRBD1,TRBJ2-5
CASSWAGELFF,TGTGCCAGCAGTTGGGCCGGGGAGCTGTTTTTT,TRBV27,.,.,TRBJ2-2
CASQYRGSYNEQFF,TGTGCCAGCCAATATAGGGGGAGTTACAATGAGCAGTTCTTC,TRBV6-1,.,.,TRBJ2-1
CASSGLAGAYEQYF,TGCGCCAGCAGCGGCCTAGCGGGCGCCTACGAGCAGTACTTC,TRBV2,many,TRBD2,TRBJ2-7
CASSRAGALGELFF,TGTGCCAGCTCCCGCGCGGGCGCCTTGGGGGAGCTGTTTTTT,TRBV6-2/TRBV6-3,.,.,TRBJ2-2
CAGTQDGADTQYF,TGTGCCGGGACACAGGATGGGGCAGATACGCAGTATTTT,TRBV7-9,.,.,TRBJ2-3
CASSPSWGTGGAQYF,TGTGCCAGCAGCCCGTCGTGGGGGACCGGGGGGGCCCAGTACTTC,TRBV7-2,few,TRBD2,TRBJ2-5
CASSLLGSATQYF,TGTGCCAGCAGTTTGTTAGGGAGCGCTACGCAGTATTTT,TRBV12-3/TRBV12-4,.,.,TRBJ2-3
CASSLGGQGETQYF,TGCGCCAGCAGCTTGGGGGGACAGGGGGAGACCCAGTACTTC,TRBV5-1,.,TRBD1,TRBJ2-5
CASSFQGKDADTQYF,TGTGCCAGCAGTTTTCAGGGGAAGGACGCAGATACGCAGTATTTT,TRBV27,.,.,TRBJ2-3
CASSLGSGGLYEQYF,TGCGCCAGCAGCTTGGGTAGCGGGGGACTCTACGAGCAGTACTTC,TRBV5-1,few,TRBD2,TRBJ2-7
CASSLALGQGLYEQYF,TGTGCCAGCAGCTTAGCGCTGGGACAGGGACTCTACGAGCAGTACTTC,TRBV7-2,.,TRBD1,TRBJ2-7
CASSLAGTPDTQYF,TGTGCCAGCAGTTTAGCCGGGACACCAGATACGCAGTATTTT,TRBV12-3/TRBV12-4,few,.,TRBJ2-3
CASRQTVLTGELFF,TGTGCCAGCAGGCAGACAGTTCTCACCGGGGAGCTGTTTTTT,TRBV2,.,.,TRBJ2-2
CASSFGTWGNQPQHF,TGTGCCAGCAGCTTCGGGACCTGGGGCAATCAGCCCCAGCATTTT,TRBV5-5,few,.,TRBJ1-5
CASSDSGGHNEQFF,TGTGCCAGCAGTGACTCGGGCGGTCACAATGAGCAGTTCTTC,TRBV6-4,.,.,TRBJ2-1
CASSLEVGSRRYF,TGTGCCAGCAGCTTAGAAGTGGGGTCTCGGCGGTATTTT,TRBV7-2,.,.,TRBJ2-3
CASSLDPLAPTTDTQYF,TGCGCCAGCAGCTTGGATCCGCTAGCGCCTACGACAGATACGCAGTATTTT,TRBV5-1,.,.,TRBJ2-3
CASRKGQGAYEQYF,TGTGCCAGCAGAAAGGGACAGGGGGCCTACGAGCAGTACTTC,TRBV25-1,few,TRBD1,TRBJ2-7
CSARPPGQSQGTDTQYF,TGCAGTGCTAGACCCCCGGGACAGAGCCAGGGGACAGATACGCAGTATTTT,TRBV20-1,.,TRBD1,TRBJ2-3
CASSPDGDQDQPQHF,TGTGCCAGCAGTCCGGACGGGGATCAAGATCAGCCCCAGCATTTT,TRBV12-3/TRBV12-4,.,.,TRBJ1-5
CAISEIGQSNEQYF,TGTGCCATCAGTGAAATAGGGCAGTCCAACGAGCAGTACTTC,TRBV10-3,few,.,TRBJ2-7
CASSDVVTRGTDTQYF,TGTGCCAGCAGTGATGTGGTCACCCGGGGTACAGATACGCAGTATTTT,TRBV6-4,few,.,TRBJ2-3
CAISESPRAPEQFF,TGTGCCATCAGTGAGTCTCCTAGAGCCCCTGAGCAGTTCTTC,TRBV10-3,few,.,TRBJ2-1
CSGKDDGYNEQFF,TGCAGCGGGAAAGATGACGGGTACAATGAGCAGTTCTTC,TRBV29-1,.,.,TRBJ2-1
CASSPGEGRGGYEQYF,TGTGCCAGCAGCCCGGGTGAGGGGCGGGGGGGTTACGAGCAGTACTTC,TRBV9,.,TRBD2,TRBJ2-7
CASSQGRGGFSYEQYF,TGTGCCAGCAGCCAGGGCCGCGGCGGGTTCTCCTACGAGCAGTACTTC,TRBV3-1,once,.,TRBJ2-7
CASQGLPNTEAFF,TGTGCCAGCCAGGGTTTACCGAACACTGAAGCTTTCTTT,TRBV9,.,.,TRBJ1-1
CASSFSHEQYF,TGTGCCAGCAGTTTCTCACACGAGCAGTACTTC,TRBV28,few,.,TRBJ2-7
CASSPLDNRGYTF,TGTGCCAGCTCACCGCTAGACAATCGCGGCTACACCTTC,TRBV18,.,.,TRBJ1-2
CASSYSPTGDYEQYF,TGCGCCAGCAGCTACAGCCCGACTGGGGACTACGAGCAGTACTTC,TRBV5-1,.,.,TRBJ2-7
CASSANRVGPLTDTQYF,TGTGCCAGCAGCGCTAACAGGGTAGGACCTCTCACAGATACGCAGTATTTT,TRBV7-6,.,.,TRBJ2-3
CASSVTSGTGELFF,TGCGCCAGCAGTGTGACTAGCGGCACCGGGGAGCTGTTTTTT,TRBV10-1,.,TRBD2,TRBJ2-2
CSVGFGDEQYF,TGCAGCGTGGGGTTTGGAGACGAGCAGTACTTC,TRBV29-1,few,.,TRBJ2-7
CASSRKNFEQFF,TGTGCCAGCAGCCGGAAGAACTTTGAGCAGTTCTTC,TRBV3-1,.,.,TRBJ2-1
CSDRAIPAEQYF,TGCAGTGATAGGGCGATTCCTGCCGAGCAGTACTTC,TRBV20-1,.,.,TRBJ2-7
CASSLGLTKTGELFF,TGCGCCAGCAGCTTGGGACTAACGAAGACCGGGGAGCTGTTTTTT,TRBV5-1,few,.,TRBJ2-2
CASGLAGGKTQYF,TGTGCCAGTGGACTAGCGGGAGGGAAGACCCAGTACTTC,TRBV7-9,.,TRBD2,TRBJ2-5
CASSYSDGTDTQYF,TGTGCCAGCAGTTACTCCGATGGGACAGATACGCAGTATTTT,TRBV6-5,.,.,TRBJ2-3
CATRLRAGGPYNEQFF,TGTGCCACCAGATTAAGAGCGGGAGGGCCCTACAATGAGCAGTTCTTC,TRBV10-3,.,TRBD2,TRBJ2-1
CASSVGEDYEQYF,TGCGCCAGCAGCGTGGGGGAGGACTACGAGCAGTACTTC,TRBV4-1,.,.,TRBJ2-7
CASSLGSEAFF,TGCGCCAGCAGCTTGGGCAGTGAAGCTTTCTTT,TRBV12-3/TRBV12-4,many,.,TRBJ1-1